This record concerns one T cell receptor beta chain sequence. As yet, its antigen is unknown. This sample stems from a study of cytomegalovirus exposure and HLA in healthy donors. Findings and limits, study-wide: A list of around 160 TCR beta chains associated with cytomegalovirus was given. Relative to the approximately 680-donor mean, N-insertions were reportedly fewer in an Asian-associated ancestry cluster in a later analysis. Accurate prediction of HLA-A and HLA-B alleles (for most subjects) was reportedly achieved from TCR beta sequences.

The PCR ran on 60 Vbeta and 13 Jbeta primers. Libraries were prepared by immunoSEQ multiplex PCR; TCRdb keeps only in-frame clonotypes and omits some of them. The sample carries around 150,000 clones, under 70% recorded once. Despite likely unrecorded immune exposures, the donors were nominally healthy at the time of sampling. Looked up from germline, CDR1 is MDHEN and CDR2 is SYDVKM. V was trimmed by 6 bases and J by 0 bases, leaving 12 bases between them. The CDR3 has 15 amino acids. This receptor was taken from a woman aged 60-70 years in good health and CMV-seronegative. Source material: PBMCs. This rearrangement joins TRBV28 to TRBJ2-1, with D unclear. The DNA for the CDR3 is TGTGCCAGCAGCCCCGGGTACAACTCCTACAATGAGCAGTTCTTC. Residues: CASSPGYNSYNEQFF.